This T cell receptor beta chain stems from a study of shared clonotypes between healthy human individuals. Across the whole study: Three CD4 naive, three CD4 memory, two CD8 naive and one CD8 memory plate were used per donor.

The table lists this clone with a count of one. CD8 cells regarded as naive lacked CD45RO, were positively chosen for CCR7, and omitted terminally differentiated effector memory CD45RA+ cells. In germline, CDR1 is MNHEY, CDR2 SMNVEV (reference sequence). The V gene lost 6 bases and the J gene lost 10 bases, with 22 bases spanning the gap. The CDR3 is 15 amino acids. Here immunoSEQ multiplex PCR was the method, and the copy in TCRdb shows in-frame clones only, minus some. Among around 2,000,000 clones listed, just under 95% were seen once. The chain employs TRBV27 and TRBJ2-1; D is perhaps TRBD2 (7 bases). The sequenced material came from naive CD8+ T cells sorted from blood. This TCR came from a man aged 18 to 30 in good health. The CDR3 sequence: CASSQSSGGGDEQFF. In DNA form, the CDR3 reads TGTGCCAGCAGCCAATCCAGCGGAGGGGGGGACGAGCAGTTCTTC.